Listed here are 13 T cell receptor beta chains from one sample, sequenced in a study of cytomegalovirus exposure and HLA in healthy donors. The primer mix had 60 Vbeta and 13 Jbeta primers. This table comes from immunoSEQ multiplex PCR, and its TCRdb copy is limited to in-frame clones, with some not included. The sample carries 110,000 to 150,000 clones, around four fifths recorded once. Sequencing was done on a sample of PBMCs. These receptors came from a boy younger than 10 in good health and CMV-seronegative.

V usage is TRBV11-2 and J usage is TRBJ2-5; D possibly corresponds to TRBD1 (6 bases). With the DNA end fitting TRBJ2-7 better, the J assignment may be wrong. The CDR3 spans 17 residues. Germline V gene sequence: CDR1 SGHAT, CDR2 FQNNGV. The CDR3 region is CASSLDLFGQHFHEQYF. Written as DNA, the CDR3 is TGTGCCAGCAGCTTAGATTTATTTGGACAGCATTTCCACGAGCAGTACTTC.

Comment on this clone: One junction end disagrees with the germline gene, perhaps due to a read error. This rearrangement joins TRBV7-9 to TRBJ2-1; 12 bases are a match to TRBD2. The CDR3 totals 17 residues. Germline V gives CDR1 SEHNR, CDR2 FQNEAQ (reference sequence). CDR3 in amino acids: CSSSTSRAGTSGHEQFF. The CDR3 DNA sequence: TGTTCCAGCAGCACTAGCCGCGCCGGGACTAGCGGGCATGAGCAGTTCTTC.

CDR3 coding DNA: TGCGCCAGCATGGGAGCGGGAGACCTTATTAGCACAGATACGCAGTATTTT. Protein product: CASMGAGDLISTDTQYF. J is TRBJ2-3 and V is TRBV10-2; 8 bases align to TRBD2. Per the germline V gene, CDR1 is WSHSY and CDR2 is SAAADI. The CDR3 is 17 amino acids. V dropped 7 bases and J dropped 0; count of bases not matched to a gene: 12.

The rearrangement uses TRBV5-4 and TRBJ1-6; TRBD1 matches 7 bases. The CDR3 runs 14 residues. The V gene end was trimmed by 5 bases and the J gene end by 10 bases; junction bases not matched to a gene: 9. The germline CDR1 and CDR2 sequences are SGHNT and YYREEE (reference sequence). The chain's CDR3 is CASSRQGKESPLHF. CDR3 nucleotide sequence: TGTGCCAGCAGTCGACAGGGAAAGGAATCACCCCTCCACTTT.

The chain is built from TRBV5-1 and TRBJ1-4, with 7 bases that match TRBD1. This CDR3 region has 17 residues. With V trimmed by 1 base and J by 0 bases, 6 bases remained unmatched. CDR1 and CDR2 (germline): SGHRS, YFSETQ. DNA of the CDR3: TGCGCCAGCAGCTTGATAGGCGGGACAGCAACTAATGAAAAACTGTTTTTT. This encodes CASSLIGGTATNEKLFF.

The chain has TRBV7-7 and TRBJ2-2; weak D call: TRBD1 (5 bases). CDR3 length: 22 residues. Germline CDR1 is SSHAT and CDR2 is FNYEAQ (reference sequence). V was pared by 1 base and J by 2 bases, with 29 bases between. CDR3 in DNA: TGTGCCAGCAGCTTAGGTTGGCCCCGGCCCGTCAATCGATGGGGCAACACCGGGGAGCTGTTTTTT. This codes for CASSLGWPRPVNRWGNTGELFF.

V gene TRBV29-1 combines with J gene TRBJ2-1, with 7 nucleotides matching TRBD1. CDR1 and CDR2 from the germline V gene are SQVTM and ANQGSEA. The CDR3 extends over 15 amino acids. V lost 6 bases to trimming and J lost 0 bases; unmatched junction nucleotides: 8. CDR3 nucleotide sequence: TGCAGCGTCGGCACAGGGGCCAGCTCCTACAATGAGCAGTTCTTC. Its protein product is CSVGTGASSYNEQFF.

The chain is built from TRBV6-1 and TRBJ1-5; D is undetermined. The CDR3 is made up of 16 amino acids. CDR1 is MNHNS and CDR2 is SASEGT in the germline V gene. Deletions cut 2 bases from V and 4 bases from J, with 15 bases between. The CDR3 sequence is CASSELLEAFNQPQHF. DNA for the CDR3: TGTGCCAGCAGTGAACTTCTCGAGGCTTTTAATCAGCCCCAGCATTTT.

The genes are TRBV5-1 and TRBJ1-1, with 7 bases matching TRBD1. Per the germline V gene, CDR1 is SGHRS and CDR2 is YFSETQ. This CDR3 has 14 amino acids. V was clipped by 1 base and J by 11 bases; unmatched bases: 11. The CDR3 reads CASSLSGGIYTAFF. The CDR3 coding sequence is TGCGCCAGCAGCTTGTCAGGGGGGATTTACACGGCTTTCTTT.

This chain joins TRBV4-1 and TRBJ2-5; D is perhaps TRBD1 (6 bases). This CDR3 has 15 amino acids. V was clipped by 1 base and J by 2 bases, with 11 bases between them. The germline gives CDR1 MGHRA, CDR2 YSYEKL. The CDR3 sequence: CASSQVPTGQETQYF. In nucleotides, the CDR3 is TGCGCCAGCAGCCAAGTCCCCACAGGGCAAGAGACCCAGTACTTC.

The CDR3 here is CASSQGGGGRSQETQYF. CDR3 coding DNA: TGCGCCAGCAGCCAAGGAGGAGGGGGCCGGTCCCAAGAGACCCAGTACTTC. The chain has TRBV4-3 and TRBJ2-5; tentatively, D is TRBD1 (7 bases). Germline V gene data show CDR1 as LGHNA and CDR2 as YSLEER. Trimming took 1 base from V and 1 from J, leaving 16 bases between them. The length of the CDR3 is 17 residues.

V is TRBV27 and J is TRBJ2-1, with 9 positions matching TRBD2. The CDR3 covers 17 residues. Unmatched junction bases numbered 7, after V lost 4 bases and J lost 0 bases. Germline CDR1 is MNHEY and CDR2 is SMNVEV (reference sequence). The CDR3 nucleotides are TGTGCCAGCAGTTCATTGTTTAGCGGGAGCTCCTACAATGAGCAGTTCTTC. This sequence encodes CASSSLFSGSSYNEQFF.

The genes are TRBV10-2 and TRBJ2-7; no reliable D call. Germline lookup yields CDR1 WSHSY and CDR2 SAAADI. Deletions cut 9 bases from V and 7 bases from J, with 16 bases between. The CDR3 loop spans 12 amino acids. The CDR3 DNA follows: TGCGCCAGTAGATATTACGATTCGGAGCAGTACTTC. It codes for CASRYYDSEQYF.